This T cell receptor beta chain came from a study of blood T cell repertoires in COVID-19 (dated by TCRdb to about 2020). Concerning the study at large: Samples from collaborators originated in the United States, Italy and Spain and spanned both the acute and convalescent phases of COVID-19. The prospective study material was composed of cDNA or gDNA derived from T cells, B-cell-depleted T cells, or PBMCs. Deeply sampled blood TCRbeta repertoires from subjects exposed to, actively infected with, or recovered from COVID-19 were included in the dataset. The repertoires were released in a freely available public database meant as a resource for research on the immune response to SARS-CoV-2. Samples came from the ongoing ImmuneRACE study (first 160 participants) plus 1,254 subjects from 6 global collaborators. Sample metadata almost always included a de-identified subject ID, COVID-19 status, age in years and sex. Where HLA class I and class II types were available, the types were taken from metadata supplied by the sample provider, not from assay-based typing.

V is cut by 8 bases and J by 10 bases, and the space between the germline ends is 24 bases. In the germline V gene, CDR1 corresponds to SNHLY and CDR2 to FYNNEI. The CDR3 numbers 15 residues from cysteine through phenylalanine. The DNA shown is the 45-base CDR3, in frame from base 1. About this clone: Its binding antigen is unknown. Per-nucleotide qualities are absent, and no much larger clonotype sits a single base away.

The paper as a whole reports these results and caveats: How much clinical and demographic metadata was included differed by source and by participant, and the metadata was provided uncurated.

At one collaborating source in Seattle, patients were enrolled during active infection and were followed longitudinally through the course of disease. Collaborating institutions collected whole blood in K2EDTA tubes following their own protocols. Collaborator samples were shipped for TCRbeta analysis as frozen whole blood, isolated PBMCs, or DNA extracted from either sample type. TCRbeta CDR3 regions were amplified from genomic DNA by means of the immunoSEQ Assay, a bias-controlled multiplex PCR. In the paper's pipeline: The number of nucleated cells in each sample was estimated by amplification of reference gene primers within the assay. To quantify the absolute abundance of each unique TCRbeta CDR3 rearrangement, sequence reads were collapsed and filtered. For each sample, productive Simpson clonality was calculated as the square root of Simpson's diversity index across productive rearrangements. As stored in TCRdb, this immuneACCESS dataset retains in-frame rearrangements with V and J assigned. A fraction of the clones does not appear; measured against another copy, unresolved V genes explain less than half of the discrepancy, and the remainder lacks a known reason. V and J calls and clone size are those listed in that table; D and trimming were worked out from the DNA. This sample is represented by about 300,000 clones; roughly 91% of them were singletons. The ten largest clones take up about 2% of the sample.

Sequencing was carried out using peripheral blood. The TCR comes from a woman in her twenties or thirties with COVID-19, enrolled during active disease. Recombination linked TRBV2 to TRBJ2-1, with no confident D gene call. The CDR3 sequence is CASGDGVPTVREQFF. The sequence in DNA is TGTGCCAGCGGAGACGGAGTCCCTACGGTAAGAGAGCAGTTCTTC.